A single T cell receptor (beta chain) is shown here with its context. CDR3 length: 13 amino acids. CDR1 SQVTM and CDR2 ANQGSEA come from the germline V gene. The germline V and J ends were trimmed by 7 bases and 8 bases, with 18 bases remaining between them. This sample is part of a study of TIL therapy for anti-PD-1-resistant metastatic lung cancer. Study background: Median tumor PD-L1 proportion score was roughly 5.8%. Half of patients were current or former smokers. Tumors carried a median about 1.5 non-synonymous mutations per megabase.

Sequencing used immunoSEQ v3. The protocol was immunoSEQ multiplex PCR, while the TCRdb copy is restricted to in-frame clones and leaves out a portion. The profile covers 10,000 to 12,000 clones, with 50% to 65% appearing a single time and 10% to 15% taken by the ten largest. This sample's time point: pre-treatment sample, taken before nivolumab and TIL therapy. Pleural nodules or supraclavicular lymph nodes made up most of the excised metastases sampled. Progressing patients received lymphodepletion, expanded TIL infusion and IL-2. The chain has TRBV29-1 and TRBJ2-1; D is possibly TRBD2 (7 bases). The sample was tumor tissue, taken at baseline. The sequence was collected from a person aged 30 to 80 with non-small cell lung cancer. CDR3 bases: TGCAGCGCCGAGGGGGGGATCGTTTATGAGCAGTTCTTC. Translated: CSAEGGIVYEQFF.